This TCR beta chain was documented in a study of T cell responses to AZD1222 COVID-19 vaccine. Background on the study: Some second doses came at about 4 weeks and others at about 12 weeks; these were pooled.

As regards this clone: Its matching antigen is unknown.

Produced via immunoSEQ multiplex PCR; TCRdb's table is partial and in-frame only. This table has under 150,000 clones, 90% to 95% appearing once. Points from the study as a whole: Two AZD1222 doses significantly raised spike-specific TCR breadth and depth over controls. Donors skewed white British and female; clonal diversity was possibly underestimated.

The germline V and J ends were trimmed by 0 bases and 6 bases, with 5 bases remaining between them. This CDR3 comprises 13 residues. Looked up from germline, CDR1 is SGHTA and CDR2 is FQGNSA. The V gene is TRBV7-2, the J gene TRBJ2-2, with D uncertain. The clonotype originates from an adult in good health. The input for sequencing was peripheral blood, taken on day 0 of AZD1222 vaccination. The CDR3 nucleotides are TGTGCCAGCAGCTTAGCGCGAGCCGGGGAGCTGTTTTTT. Protein: CASSLARAGELFF. Complete variable domain (other parts from reference TRBV7-2 and TRBJ2-2): GAGVSQSPSNKVTEKGKDVELRCDPISGHTALYWYRQSLGQGLEFLIYFQGNSAPDKSGLPSDRFSAERTGGSVSTLTIQRTQQEDSAVYLCASSLARAGELFFGEGSRLTVL.